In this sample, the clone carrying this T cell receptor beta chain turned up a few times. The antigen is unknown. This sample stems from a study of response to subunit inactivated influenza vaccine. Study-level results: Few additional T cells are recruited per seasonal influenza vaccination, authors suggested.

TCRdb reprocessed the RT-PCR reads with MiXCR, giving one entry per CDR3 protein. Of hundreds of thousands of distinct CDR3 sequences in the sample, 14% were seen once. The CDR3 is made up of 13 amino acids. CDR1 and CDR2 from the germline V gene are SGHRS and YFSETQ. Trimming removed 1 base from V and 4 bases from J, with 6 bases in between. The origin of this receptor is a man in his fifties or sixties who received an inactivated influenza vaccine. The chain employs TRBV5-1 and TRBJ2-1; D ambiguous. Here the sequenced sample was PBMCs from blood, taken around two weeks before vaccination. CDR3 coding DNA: TGCGCCAGCAGCTTGACTCAGTACAATGAGCAGTTCTTC. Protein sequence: CASSLTQYNEQFF.